This TCR beta chain is from a study of shared clonotypes between healthy human individuals (dated by TCRdb to the early 2020s). Some background on the complete study: A couple of women and three men aged 18 to 49 years were included in the cohort. For each donor, three plates each were used for CD4 naive and CD4 memory, two plates were used for CD8 naive, and one plate was used for CD8 memory. To estimate repertoire size and how much clonotypes are shared between individuals, the study performed deep sequencing of blood TCR repertoires from about five healthy adults. To increase sequencing depth and limit assay-specific biases, TCR repertoire library preparation and sequencing were carried out by different laboratories using diverse techniques. Leukapheresis yielded between about 0.94 and 8.9 billion PBMCs per donor. General study outcomes and caveats: Compared with non-shared clonotypes, the clonotypes found in all four sorted-subset donors had higher generation probabilities. The genetic and exposure-history diversity represented was limited by the small number of donors. Larger estimated clonotype richness was generally found for naive subsets than for memory subsets. When a handful of donors were compared, the shared fraction of clonotypes was roughly 4.8% for naive CD4, about 4% for naive CD8, 2.3% for memory CD4, and around 0.37% for memory CD8. Sampling was limited to blood, and TCR repertoires in tissue likely differ from TCR repertoires in blood. Even with the large sequencing depth, rarefaction of the sorted-subset datasets indicated that sequencing was incomplete. Pairwise subsampling led to the expectation that sequencing depth would affect the degree of clonotype sharing among donors.

Details on this clone: This clone's antigen is unknown. The input lacks base qualities; no much larger clone sits a single base away.

Using the deep immunoSEQ assay, TCR CDR3 regions were amplified from genomic DNA by multiplex PCR. Genomic DNA extracted from each cell subset was distributed evenly over all wells of several immunoSEQ 96-well plates, and each plate served as one replicate. For sorted subsets, each replicate PCR was loaded with around 220 ng genomic DNA, equivalent to 30,000 or so T cell genomes. The purified libraries were quantified using a Qubit 3.0 fluorometer, sized with a Bioanalyzer 2100, and then quantified again using the KAPA Library Quantification kit. A separate single-read 150-cycle Illumina NextSeq 550 flow cell was used to sequence each immunoSEQ 96-well plate. Under the source paper's analysis protocol: Because only junctional sequences without quality scores were contained in the immunoSEQ output, filtering matching that applied to full-length reads could not be performed. Sequences were annotated with PyIR, a Python wrapper for IgBLAST v1.9, using IMGT germline references to assign V/J genes and CDR3. Reads with weak V/J assignments (E-value above 1e-6), missing CDR3, stop codons, out-of-frame junctions, or ambiguous translated residues were removed. V3J clonotypes were defined as sequences sharing an identical inferred V gene, J gene, and CDR3 amino acid sequence. Percentage overlap between repertoires was computed as shared unique clonotypes divided by the size of the smaller repertoire. Repertoire richness was assessed with RTK rarefaction, the Chao1 estimator, and Recon v2.1 estimates of unobserved clonotypes. Generation probabilities for all TCRbeta clonotypes obtained by the gDNA method from a few donors were computed using OLGA. TCRdb mirrors the immuneACCESS table, restricted to in-frame sequences. Some clones are absent from its copies; in checked studies, under half trace to an unresolved V gene, and the reason for the others is unknown. For V, J and clone size, that table is used; D and trimming come from the DNA. Here the sample has about 2.1 million clones; roughly 95% occur a single time. The top ten hold about 1.6% of the sample.

Inclusive of the bounding cysteine and phenylalanine, the CDR3 is 16 residues long. Here the CDR3 DNA is all that survives: 48 bases in frame from base 1. V is cut by 2 bases and J by 0 bases, and the space between the germline ends is 11 bases. CDR1 is given as MDHEN and CDR2 as SYDVKM, both from the germline V gene. CD8 naive samples consisted of CD45RO-negative cells that were positively selected for CCR7, yielding a CD45RA+CCR7+ population without TemRA cells. The donors were healthy, HIV-negative adults with no recently reported acute infections or vaccinations. Only Caucasian adults living in Nashville, Tennessee, USA were represented among the donors. Blood was obtained by leukapheresis, after which PBMCs were separated by Ficoll-Histopaque density gradient centrifugation and cryopreserved in liquid nitrogen vapor phase. Analytical flow cytometry was used to check the purity and quantity of every magnetically sorted T cell population. Genomic DNA was isolated from every sorted fraction and measured by UV absorbance on a Nanodrop 2000c.

The V and J genes are TRBV28 and TRBJ2-1; TRBD2 is a possible D gene, resting on 6 matching bases. Source material: naive CD8+ T cells from PBMCs. The cell subset or site label for this specimen denotes: CD45RA+CCR7+. The clonotype comes from a man between 18 and 35 years old in good health. Some clones in this sample may be carry-over from other donors' samples. The bases read TGTGCCAGCAGTTTAGTGGGGGGAACCTCCTACAATGAGCAGTTCTTC. Its translation reads: CASSLVGGTSYNEQFF. Here the CDR3 is joined to the reference TRBV28 and TRBJ2-1 genes, and the full variable domain is: DVKVTQSSRYLVKRTGEKVFLECVQDMDHENMFWYRQDPGLGLRLIYFSYDVKMKEKGDIPEGYSVSREKKERFSLILESASTNQTSMYLCASSLVGGTSYNEQFFGPGTRLTVL.